Below, 18 T cell receptor beta chains from the same sample are listed, as sequenced in a study of blood T cell repertoires in COVID-19. Data came from immunoSEQ multiplex PCR; TCRdb stores just in-frame clones and leaves some out. The table lists around 140,000 clones, around 83% of them singletons. Sequencing was performed on peripheral blood. All receptors come from a woman in her sixties with acute or convalescent COVID-19.

V is TRBV5-1 and J is TRBJ2-5; 10 positions agree with TRBD1. This CDR3 has 15 amino acids. Per the germline V gene, CDR1 is SGHRS and CDR2 is YFSETQ. Trimming removed 0 bases from V and 2 bases from J; junction bases left unmatched: 1. CDR3 loop: CASSLVGQGQETQYF. Written as DNA, the CDR3 is TGCGCCAGCAGCTTGGTGGGACAGGGGCAAGAGACCCAGTACTTC.

The V call is TRBV5-4, the J call TRBJ2-3; D is possibly TRBD2 (7 bases). Germline assignment: CDR1 SGHNT and CDR2 YYREEE (reference sequence). V lost 6 bases, J lost 0 bases, and 17 bases lay in between. This CDR3 spans 16 amino acids. The CDR3 nucleotides are TGTGCCAGCATCCAAGGGTCGGGGGGCAGCACAGATACGCAGTATTTT. It specifies CASIQGSGGSTDTQYF.

V usage is TRBV7-8 and J usage is TRBJ1-2; D perhaps matches TRBD1 (5 bases). V was trimmed by 5 bases and J by 3 bases, leaving 13 bases between them. Per the germline V gene, CDR1 is SGHVS and CDR2 is FQNEAQ. The CDR3 loop spans 14 amino acids. The CDR3 spells CASSRTPEYYGYTF. CDR3 DNA: TGTGCCAGCAGCCGGACACCTGAATACTATGGCTACACCTTC.

This chain connects TRBV3-1 (or the pseudogene TRBV3-2) to TRBJ1-3; D unresolved. From germline, CDR1 is LGHDT and CDR2 YNNKEL (reference sequence). The CDR3 length is 15 residues. V shed 0 bases and J shed 4 bases, with 10 bases lying between them. CDR3 region: CASSQDETRGNTIYF. Written as DNA, the CDR3 is TGTGCCAGCAGCCAAGATGAAACGAGAGGAAACACCATATATTTT.

In its sample, this clone was seen once. The genes are TRBV5-1 and TRBJ2-1; a weak D match, TRBD1 (5 bases). Germline V gene data show CDR1 as SGHRS and CDR2 as YFSETQ. The CDR3 sequence is 14 residues long. V was cut by 4 bases and J by 0 bases, with 8 bases left in between. The CDR3 sequence: CASSPTDSYNEQFF. The DNA of the CDR3 is TGCGCCAGCAGCCCGACAGACTCCTACAATGAGCAGTTCTTC.

The J gene is TRBJ1-1, the V gene TRBV19, with D perhaps TRBD1 (6 bases). Germline assignment: CDR1 LNHDA and CDR2 SQIVND (reference sequence). The length of the CDR3 is 17 residues. The V end was cut by 6 bases, the J end by 7 bases, with 27 bases between. The CDR3 coding sequence is TGTGCCAGTAGGGACAGCGTATCCACTCCCTTCGTATTTGAAGCTTTCTTT. It codes for CASRDSVSTPFVFEAFF.

The genes are TRBV23-1 and TRBJ2-3; 10 nucleotides match TRBD1. TRBV23-1 is labeled an ORF, and its function is uncertain. V dropped 2 bases and J dropped 2; count of bases not matched to a gene: 4. The length of the CDR3 is 16 residues. The CDR3 protein is CASSQNGTGDTDTQYF. Here the CDR3 DNA reads TGCGCCAGCAGTCAAAATGGGACAGGGGACACAGATACGCAGTATTTT.

V and J are TRBV4-1 and TRBJ1-4; D ambiguous. Germline V lookup: CDR1 MGHRA, CDR2 YSYEKL. The CDR3 covers 14 residues. V dropped 4 bases and J dropped 5 bases, with 11 bases sitting between them. CDR3 loop: CASSLGLTNEKLFF. The CDR3 DNA reads as TGCGCCAGCAGCCTTGGACTGACCAATGAAAAACTGTTTTTT.

V gene TRBV5-1 combines with J gene TRBJ1-5, with D possibly being TRBD1 (6 bases). The CDR3 consists of 15 residues. The V gene's germline CDR1 is SGHRS and CDR2 YFSETQ. Trimming took off 0 bases at V and 1 base at J, with 8 bases between the two ends. CDR3 sequence (DNA): TGCGCCAGCAGCTTGGAAGGGGGAAGCAATCAGCCCCAGCATTTT. Residues: CASSLEGGSNQPQHF.

The chain joins TRBV30 to TRBJ1-2; TRBD1 aligns across 8 bases. This CDR3 has 13 amino acids. The trim removed 6 bases at V and 4 bases at J, leaving 7 bases unmatched. Germline CDR1 is GTSNPN and CDR2 is SVGIG (reference sequence). Here the CDR3 reads CACQRTGSYGYTF. CDR3 DNA sequence: TGTGCCTGCCAACGGACAGGGTCCTATGGCTACACCTTC.

V and J are TRBV5-8 and TRBJ2-7; 9 positions agree with TRBD1. With 0 bases clipped from V and 6 bases from J, the junction kept 4 bases outside the gene matches. The CDR3 contains 14 residues. Germline CDR1 reads SGHTS; CDR2 reads YDEGEE. As DNA, the CDR3 is TGTGCCAGCAGCTTGGTTGGACAGGGGTTCGAGCAGTACTTC. It translates to CASSLVGQGFEQYF.

The rearrangement joins TRBV10-3 to TRBJ1-2; 9 nucleotides match TRBD1. CDR3 length: 15 residues. V shed 10 bases, J shed 4 bases, and the junction held 13 bases outside the gene matches. Per germline, CDR1 ENHRY and CDR2 SYGVKD. This CDR3 is CATADRGWEGYGYTF. As DNA, the CDR3 is TGTGCCACCGCGGACAGGGGCTGGGAGGGCTATGGCTACACCTTC.

The J gene is TRBJ1-1, the V gene TRBV30; TRBD1 aligns across 7 bases. The CDR3 is made up of 14 amino acids. V lost 3 bases to trimming and J lost 1 base; unmatched junction nucleotides: 5. The germline gives CDR1 GTSNPN, CDR2 SVGIG (reference sequence). The CDR3 DNA reads as TGTGCCTGGAGGTTCGGACAGGCGAACACTGAAGCTTTCTTT. It is translated as CAWRFGQANTEAFF.

The chain employs TRBV3-1 (or the pseudogene TRBV3-2) and TRBJ2-7, with 10 bases that match TRBD1. Per the germline V gene, CDR1 is LGHDT and CDR2 is YNNKEL (reference sequence). This CDR3 is 15 amino acids long. V trimming: 6 bases; J trimming: 0 bases; junction bases outside the gene matches: 5. The CDR3 spells CASSLGQGGSYEQYF. In nucleotides, the CDR3 is TGTGCCAGCAGTTTAGGACAGGGGGGCTCCTACGAGCAGTACTTC.

The genes are TRBV5-1 and TRBJ2-5; 9 nucleotides align to TRBD1. Germline CDR1 and CDR2: SGHRS and YFSETQ. The CDR3 contains 14 residues. V lost 4 bases, J lost 5 bases, and 6 bases stayed unmatched. The CDR3 loop is CASSQGTGRETQYF. CDR3 DNA sequence: TGCGCCAGCAGCCAAGGGACAGGGCGGGAGACCCAGTACTTC.

The chain carries TRBV5-5 and TRBJ1-4; D is possibly TRBD1 (6 bases). V dropped 2 bases and J dropped 2 bases, with 10 bases sitting between them. This CDR3 is built from 15 residues. From germline, CDR1 is SGHKS and CDR2 YYEKEE (reference sequence). The CDR3, as DNA: TGTGCCAGCAGCTTTCGGGGGGCTACTAATGAAAAACTGTTTTTT. Protein product: CASSFRGATNEKLFF.

This chain joins TRBV6-2 or TRBV6-3 and TRBJ2-1, with 10 bases aligning to TRBD2. Germline assignment: CDR1 MNHEY and CDR2 SVGEGT. This CDR3 is built from 17 residues. Trimming took 2 bases from V and 4 from J; bases not matched to a gene: 8. The CDR3 reads CASSYSLAGDNYNEQFF. The CDR3 coding sequence is TGTGCCAGCAGTTACAGCCTAGCGGGGGATAATTACAATGAGCAGTTCTTC.

The chain carries TRBV6-5 and TRBJ1-3; TRBD1 matches at 8 bases. Germline assignment: CDR1 MNHEY and CDR2 SVGAGI. The CDR3 length is 15 residues. J gave up 2 bases and V 4 bases, and 4 bases lay outside the gene matches. CDR3 protein: CASSLQGGAGNTIYF. In DNA form, the CDR3 reads TGTGCCAGCAGTTTACAGGGGGGAGCTGGAAACACCATATATTTT.